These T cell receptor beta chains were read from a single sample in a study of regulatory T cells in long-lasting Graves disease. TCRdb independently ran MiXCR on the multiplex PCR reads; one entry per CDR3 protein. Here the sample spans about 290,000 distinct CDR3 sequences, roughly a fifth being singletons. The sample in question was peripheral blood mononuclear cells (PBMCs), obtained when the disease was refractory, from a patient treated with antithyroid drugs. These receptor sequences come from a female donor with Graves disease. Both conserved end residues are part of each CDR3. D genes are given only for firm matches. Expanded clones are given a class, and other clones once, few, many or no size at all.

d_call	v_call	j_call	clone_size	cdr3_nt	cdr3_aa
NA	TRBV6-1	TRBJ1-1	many	TGTGCCAGCAGTGGGGGGAGAGGGACTGAAGCTTTCTTT	CASSGGRGTEAFF
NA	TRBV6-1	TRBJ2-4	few	TGTGCCAGCAGTGGACGGGAACTAGCCAAAAACATTCAGTACTTC	CASSGRELAKNIQYF
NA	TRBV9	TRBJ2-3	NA	TGTGCCAGCAGCGCCTATACGGCAGCTACGCAGTATTTT	CASSAYTAATQYF
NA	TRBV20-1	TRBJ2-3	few	TGCAGTGCTAGAGATTGGATCAGGGCTAGCACAGATACGCAGTATTTT	CSARDWIRASTDTQYF
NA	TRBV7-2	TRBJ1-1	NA	TGTGCCAGCAGCTTAGTCCAGGCGACCAGCGTGTGGACTGAAGCTTTCTTT	CASSLVQATSVWTEAFF
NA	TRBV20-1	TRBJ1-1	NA	TGCAGTGCTAGAGTACCCACAGGGCCCAACACTGAAGCTTTCTTT	CSARVPTGPNTEAFF
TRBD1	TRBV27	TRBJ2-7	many	TGTGCCAGCAGCCCCCGGGACAGCTCCTACGAGCAGTACTTC	CASSPRDSSYEQYF
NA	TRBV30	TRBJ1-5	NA	TGTGCCTGGAGTGGCCCGCATGTGGGGAGGAATCAGCCCCAGCATTTT	CAWSGPHVGRNQPQHF
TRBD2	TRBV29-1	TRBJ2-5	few	TGCAGCGTGGGACTAGCGGGAAACCAAGAGACCCAGTACTTC	CSVGLAGNQETQYF
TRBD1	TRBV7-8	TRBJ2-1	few	TGTGCCAGCAGCTTCCGGGACGGGACAGGGTGGATTTCTCCAGACAATGAGCAGTTCTTC	CASSFRDGTGWISPDNEQFF
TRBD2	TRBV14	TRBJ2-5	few	TGTGCCAGCAGCCAAATAGCGGGAGGACCCCAAGAGACCCAGTACTTC	CASSQIAGGPQETQYF
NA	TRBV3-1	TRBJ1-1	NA	TGTGCCAGCAGCTTTGACAGAATGAACACTGAAGCTTTCTTT	CASSFDRMNTEAFF
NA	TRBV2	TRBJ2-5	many	TGTGCCAGCAATTCAGGGGAGGAGACCCAGTACTTC	CASNSGEETQYF
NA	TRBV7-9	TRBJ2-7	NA	TGTGCCAGCAGTCGGCAGGGAGTTTTTTCCTACGAGCAGTACTTC	CASSRQGVFSYEQYF
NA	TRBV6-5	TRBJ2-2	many	TGTGCCAGCAGTTACTCGTACAGGAGATCGAACACCGGGGAGCTGTTTTTT	CASSYSYRRSNTGELFF
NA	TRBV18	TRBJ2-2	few	TGTGCCAGCTCAGCAATGCTAGCCCAAACCGGGGAGCTGTTTTTT	CASSAMLAQTGELFF
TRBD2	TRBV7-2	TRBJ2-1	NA	TGTGCCAGCAGCCGCGAGAGCGGGAGAACCTACAATGAGCAGTTCTTC	CASSRESGRTYNEQFF
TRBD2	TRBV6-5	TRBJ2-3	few	TGTGCCAGCAGTTGGAGCGGGAGGCCAGATACGCAGTATTTT	CASSWSGRPDTQYF
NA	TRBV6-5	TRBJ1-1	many	TGTGCCAGCAGTTCTATTAGAACAGGGATGGGTACTGAAGCTTTCTTT	CASSSIRTGMGTEAFF
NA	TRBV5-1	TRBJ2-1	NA	TGCGCCAGCAGCTGGACGGAAGACAATGAGCAGTTCTTC	CASSWTEDNEQFF
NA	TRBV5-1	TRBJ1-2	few	TGCGCCAGCAGCACGACGTCAGCTAACTATGGCTACACCTTC	CASSTTSANYGYTF
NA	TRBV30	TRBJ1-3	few	TGTGCCTGGACCCTGGGAGTCCGCTCTGGAAACACCATATATTTT	CAWTLGVRSGNTIYF
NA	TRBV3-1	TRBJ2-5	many	TGTGCCAGCAGCCAAGAAATGGGGGGACAAGAGACCCAGTACTTC	CASSQEMGGQETQYF
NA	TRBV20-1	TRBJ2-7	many	TGCAGTGGCCGGGCTCCCGGGGTCAGCGAGCAGTACTTC	CSGRAPGVSEQYF
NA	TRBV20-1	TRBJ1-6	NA	TGCAGTGCTAGAAGGCAGGGGAGGAATTCACCCCTCCACTTT	CSARRQGRNSPLHF
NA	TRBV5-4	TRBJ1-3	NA	TGTGCCAGCAGTCGTGATGGGCGTGCTGGAAACACCATATATTTT	CASSRDGRAGNTIYF
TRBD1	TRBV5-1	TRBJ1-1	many	TGCGCCAGCAGCAGGGGGCATAGCACTGAAGCTTTCTTT	CASSRGHSTEAFF
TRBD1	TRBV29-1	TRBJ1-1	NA	TGCAGCGTCAGAAAGTCCGGGACAGGGAGTGAAGCTTTCTTT	CSVRKSGTGSEAFF